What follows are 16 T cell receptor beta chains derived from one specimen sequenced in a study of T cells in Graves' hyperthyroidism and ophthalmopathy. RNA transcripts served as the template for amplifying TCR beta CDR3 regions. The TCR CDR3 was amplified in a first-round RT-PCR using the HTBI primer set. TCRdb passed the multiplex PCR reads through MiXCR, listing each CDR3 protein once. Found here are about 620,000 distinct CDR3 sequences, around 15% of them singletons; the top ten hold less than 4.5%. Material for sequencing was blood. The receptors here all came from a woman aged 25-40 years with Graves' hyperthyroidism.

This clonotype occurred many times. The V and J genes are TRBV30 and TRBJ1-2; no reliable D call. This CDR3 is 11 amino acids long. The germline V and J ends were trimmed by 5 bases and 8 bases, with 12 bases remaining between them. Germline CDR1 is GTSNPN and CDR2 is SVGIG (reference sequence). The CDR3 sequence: CAWVEGSGYTF. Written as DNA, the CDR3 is TGTGCCTGGGTCGAGGGCTCCGGCTACACCTTC.

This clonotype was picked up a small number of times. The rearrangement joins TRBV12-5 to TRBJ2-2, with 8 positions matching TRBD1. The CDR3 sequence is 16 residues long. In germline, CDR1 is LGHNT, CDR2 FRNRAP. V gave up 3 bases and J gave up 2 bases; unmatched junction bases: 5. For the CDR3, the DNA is TGTGCTAGTGGTTTTCTGGGACAGGTAAACACCGGGGAGCTGTTTTTT. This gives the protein CASGFLGQVNTGELFF.

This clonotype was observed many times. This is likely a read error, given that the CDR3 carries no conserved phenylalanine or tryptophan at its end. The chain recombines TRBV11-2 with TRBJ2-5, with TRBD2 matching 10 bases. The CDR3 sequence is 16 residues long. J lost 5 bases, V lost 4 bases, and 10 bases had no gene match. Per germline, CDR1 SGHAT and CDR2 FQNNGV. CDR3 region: CASSSDASGRRETQYL. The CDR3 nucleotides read TGTGCCAGCAGCTCGGATGCTAGCGGGAGACGGGAGACCCAGTACCTC.

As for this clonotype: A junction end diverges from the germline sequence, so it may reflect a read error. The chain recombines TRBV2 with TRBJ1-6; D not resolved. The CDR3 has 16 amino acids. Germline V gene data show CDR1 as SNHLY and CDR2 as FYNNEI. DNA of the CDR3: TGTACCAGCAGTGAATTGGGTGTGGGGTCGCGTTCACCCCTCCACTTT. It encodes CTSSELGVGSRSPLHF. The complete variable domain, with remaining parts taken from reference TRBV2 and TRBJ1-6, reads EPEVTQTPSHQVTQMGQEVILRCVPISNHLYFYWYRQILGQKVEFLVSFYNNEISEKSEIFDDQFSVERPDGSNFTLKIRSTKLEDSAMYFCTSSELGVGSRSPLHFGNGTRLTVT.

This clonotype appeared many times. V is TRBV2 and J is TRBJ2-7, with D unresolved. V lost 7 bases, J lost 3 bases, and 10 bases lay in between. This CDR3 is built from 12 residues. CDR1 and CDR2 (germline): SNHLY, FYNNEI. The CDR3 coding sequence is TGTGCCAGCAAGTTGGGCAGCTACGAGCAGTACTTC. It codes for CASKLGSYEQYF.

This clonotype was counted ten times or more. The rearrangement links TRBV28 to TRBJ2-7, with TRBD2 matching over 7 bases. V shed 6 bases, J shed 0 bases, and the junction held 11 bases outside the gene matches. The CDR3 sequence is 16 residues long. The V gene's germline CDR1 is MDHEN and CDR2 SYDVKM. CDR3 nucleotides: TGTGCCAGCAGCCCCACCCACGGACTAGTCTCCTACGAGCAGTACTTC. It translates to CASSPTHGLVSYEQYF.

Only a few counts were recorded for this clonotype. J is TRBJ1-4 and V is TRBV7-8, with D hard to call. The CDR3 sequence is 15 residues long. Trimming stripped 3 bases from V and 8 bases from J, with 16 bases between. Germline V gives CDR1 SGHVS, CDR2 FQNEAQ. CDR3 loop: CASSLTRVGREKLFF. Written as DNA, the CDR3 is TGTGCCAGCAGCTTGACGAGGGTAGGACGCGAAAAACTGTTTTTT. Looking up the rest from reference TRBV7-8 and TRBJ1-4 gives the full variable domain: GAGVSQSPRYKVAKRGQDVALRCDPISGHVSLFWYQQALGQGPEFLTYFQNEAQLDKSGLPSDRFFAERPEGSVSTLKIQRTQQEDSAVYLCASSLTRVGREKLFFGSGTQLSVL.

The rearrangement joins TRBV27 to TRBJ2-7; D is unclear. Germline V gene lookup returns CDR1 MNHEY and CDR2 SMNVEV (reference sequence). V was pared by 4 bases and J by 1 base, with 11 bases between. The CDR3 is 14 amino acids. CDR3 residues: CASSYSGYSYEQYF. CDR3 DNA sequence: TGTGCCAGCAGTTATAGTGGGTATTCCTACGAGCAGTACTTC.

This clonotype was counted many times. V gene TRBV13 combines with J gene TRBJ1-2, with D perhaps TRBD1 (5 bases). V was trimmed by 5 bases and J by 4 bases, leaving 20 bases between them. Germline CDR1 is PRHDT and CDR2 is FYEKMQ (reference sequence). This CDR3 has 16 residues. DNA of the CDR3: TGTGCCAGCAGCCCGACGGGACTAAAGGGGATCTATGGCTACACCTTC. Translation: CASSPTGLKGIYGYTF.

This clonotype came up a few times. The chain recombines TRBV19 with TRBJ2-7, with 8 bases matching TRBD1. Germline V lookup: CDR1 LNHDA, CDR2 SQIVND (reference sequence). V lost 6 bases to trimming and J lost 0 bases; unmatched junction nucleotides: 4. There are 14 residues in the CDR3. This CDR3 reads CASRVGQGSYEQYF. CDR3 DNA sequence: TGTGCCAGTAGAGTTGGACAGGGCTCCTACGAGCAGTACTTC.

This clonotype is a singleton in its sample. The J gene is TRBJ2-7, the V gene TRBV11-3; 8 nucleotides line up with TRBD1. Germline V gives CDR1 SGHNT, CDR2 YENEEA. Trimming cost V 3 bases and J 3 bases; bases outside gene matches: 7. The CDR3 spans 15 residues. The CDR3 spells CASSLLRTGNYEQYF. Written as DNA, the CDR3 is TGTGCCAGCAGCTTGCTGCGGACAGGGAACTACGAGCAGTACTTC.

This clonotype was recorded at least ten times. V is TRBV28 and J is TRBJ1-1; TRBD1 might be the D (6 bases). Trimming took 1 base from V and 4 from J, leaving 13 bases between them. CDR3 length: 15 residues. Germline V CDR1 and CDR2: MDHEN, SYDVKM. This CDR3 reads CASSLSAGVGTEAFF. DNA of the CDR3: TGTGCCAGCAGTTTATCCGCAGGGGTGGGCACTGAAGCTTTCTTT. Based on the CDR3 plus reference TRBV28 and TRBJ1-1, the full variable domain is DVKVTQSSRYLVKRTGEKVFLECVQDMDHENMFWYRQDPGLGLRLIYFSYDVKMKEKGDIPEGYSVSREKKERFSLILESASTNQTSMYLCASSLSAGVGTEAFFGQGTRLTVV.

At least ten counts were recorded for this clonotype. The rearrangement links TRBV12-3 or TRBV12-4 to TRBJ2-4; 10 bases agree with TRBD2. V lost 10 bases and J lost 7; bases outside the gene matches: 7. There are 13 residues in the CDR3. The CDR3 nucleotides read TGTGCCACCCGGACTAGCGGAGGGAACATTCAGTACTTC. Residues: CATRTSGGNIQYF.

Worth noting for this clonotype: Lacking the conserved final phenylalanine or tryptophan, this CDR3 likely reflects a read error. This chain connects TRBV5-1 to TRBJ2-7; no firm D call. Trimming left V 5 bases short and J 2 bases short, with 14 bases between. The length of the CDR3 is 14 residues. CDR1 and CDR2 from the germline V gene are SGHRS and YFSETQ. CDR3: CASRPTLRTYEQYL. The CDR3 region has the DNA TGCGCCAGCAGACCAACCTTAAGGACCTACGAGCAGTACCTC.

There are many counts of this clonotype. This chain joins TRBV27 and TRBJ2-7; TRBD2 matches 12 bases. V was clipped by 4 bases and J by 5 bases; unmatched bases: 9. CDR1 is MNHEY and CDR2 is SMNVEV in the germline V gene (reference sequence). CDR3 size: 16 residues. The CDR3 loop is CASSSLRTSGKNEQYF. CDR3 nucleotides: TGTGCCAGCAGTTCCCTAAGGACTAGCGGGAAAAACGAGCAGTACTTC.

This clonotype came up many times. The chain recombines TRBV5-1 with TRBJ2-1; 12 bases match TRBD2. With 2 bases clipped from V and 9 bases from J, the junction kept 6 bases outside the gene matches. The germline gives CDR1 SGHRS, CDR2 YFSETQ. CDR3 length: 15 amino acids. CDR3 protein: CASSLLAGGASEQFF. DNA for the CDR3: TGCGCCAGCAGCTTACTAGCGGGAGGAGCAAGTGAGCAGTTCTTC.